This T cell receptor (beta chain) is drawn from a study of blood T cell repertoires in COVID-19. The overall study: Acute and convalescent COVID-19 specimens originated in the United States, Italy and Spain.

The assay was immunoSEQ multiplex PCR, and TCRdb's table has in-frame clones only and misses some. The repertoire holds some 120,000 clones, with about 88% as singletons. Seattle's enrolled individuals joined amid active infection and were then monitored longitudinally. This TCR came from a man aged 60-69 years with COVID-19, enrolled during active disease. Material for sequencing was peripheral blood.

CDR3 in DNA: TGCGCCAGCAGCCTCCGGTCTCCCCTTGCAGGCTCCTACAATGAGCAGTTCTTC. Amino acids: CASSLRSPLAGSYNEQFF. This chain joins TRBV5-1 and TRBJ2-1; D unclear. V gave up 4 bases and J gave up 0 bases, with 20 bases separating them. CDR1 SGHRS and CDR2 YFSETQ come from the germline V gene. This CDR3 is built from 18 residues.